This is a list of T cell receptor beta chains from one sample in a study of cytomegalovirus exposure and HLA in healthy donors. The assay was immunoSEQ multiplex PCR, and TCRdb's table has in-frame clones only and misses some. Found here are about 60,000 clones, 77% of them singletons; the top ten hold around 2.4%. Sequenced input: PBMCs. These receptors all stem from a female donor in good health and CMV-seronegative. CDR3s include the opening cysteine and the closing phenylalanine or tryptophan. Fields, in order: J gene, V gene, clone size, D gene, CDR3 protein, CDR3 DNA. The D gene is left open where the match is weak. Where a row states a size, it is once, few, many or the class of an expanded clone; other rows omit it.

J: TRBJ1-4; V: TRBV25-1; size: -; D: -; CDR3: CASSDTPEKHEKLFF; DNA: TGTGCCAGCAGCGATACTCCGGAGAAGCATGAAAAACTGTTTTTT
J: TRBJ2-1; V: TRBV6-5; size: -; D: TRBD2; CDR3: CASSGTSGDNEQFF; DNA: TGTGCCAGCAGTGGGACTAGCGGAGACAATGAGCAGTTCTTC
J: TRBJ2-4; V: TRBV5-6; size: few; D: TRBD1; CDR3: CASNKGAAIQYF; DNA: TGTGCCAGCAATAAGGGGGCGGCCATTCAGTACTTC
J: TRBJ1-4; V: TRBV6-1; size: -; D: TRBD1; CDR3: CASASTGGKLFF; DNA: TGTGCCAGCGCGTCGACAGGGGGAAAACTGTTTTTT
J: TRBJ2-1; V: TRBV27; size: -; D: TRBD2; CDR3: CASSSGTSGRNEQFF; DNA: TGTGCCAGCAGTTCCGGGACTAGCGGGAGGAATGAGCAGTTCTTC
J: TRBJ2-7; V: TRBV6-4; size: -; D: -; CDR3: CASSEGWGSSYEQYF; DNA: TGTGCCAGCAGTGAAGGGTGGGGCAGCTCCTACGAGCAGTACTTC
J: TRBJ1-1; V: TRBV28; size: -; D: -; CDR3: CASSLGQFGTEAFF; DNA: TGTGCCAGCAGTTTAGGACAGTTCGGCACTGAAGCTTTCTTT
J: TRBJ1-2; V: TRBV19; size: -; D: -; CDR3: CASSIWGVRNYGYTF; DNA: TGTGCCAGTAGTATTTGGGGGGTGCGCAACTATGGCTACACCTTC
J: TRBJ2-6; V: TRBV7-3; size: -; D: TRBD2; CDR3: CASSIAGGLIGGANVLTF; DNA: TGTGCCAGCAGCATAGCGGGGGGGCTTATTGGTGGGGCCAACGTCCTGACTTTC
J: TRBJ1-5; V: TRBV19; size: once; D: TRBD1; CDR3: CASRAFGQGTYSNQPQHF; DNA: TGTGCCAGTAGGGCCTTCGGACAGGGGACATATAGCAATCAGCCCCAGCATTTT
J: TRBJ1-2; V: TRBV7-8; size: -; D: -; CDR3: CASSLPGYYGYTF; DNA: TGTGCCAGCAGCTTACCAGGGTACTATGGCTACACCTTC
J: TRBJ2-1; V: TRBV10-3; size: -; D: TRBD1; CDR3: CAISESTGAYNEQFF; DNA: TGTGCCATCAGTGAGTCTACAGGGGCTTACAATGAGCAGTTCTTC
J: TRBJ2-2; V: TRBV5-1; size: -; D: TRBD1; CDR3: CASSWGQANTGELFF; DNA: TGCGCCAGCAGCTGGGGACAGGCGAACACCGGGGAGCTGTTTTTT
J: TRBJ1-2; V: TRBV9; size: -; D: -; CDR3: CASSVVDAPLGVGYTF; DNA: TGTGCCAGCAGCGTAGTGGACGCTCCTCTAGGGGTCGGCTACACCTTC
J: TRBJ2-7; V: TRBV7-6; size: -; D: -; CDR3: CASSPLQGAEVYEQYF; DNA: TGTGCCAGCAGCCCATTACAGGGCGCGGAGGTCTACGAGCAGTACTTC
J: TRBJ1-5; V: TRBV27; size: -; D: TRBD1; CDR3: CASSPWGTAYSNQPQHF; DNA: TGTGCCAGCAGTCCATGGGGGACAGCGTATAGCAATCAGCCCCAGCATTTT
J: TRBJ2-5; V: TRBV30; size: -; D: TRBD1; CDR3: CAWGRDRGRGRETQYF; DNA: TGTGCCTGGGGCCGGGACAGGGGGCGAGGAAGGGAGACCCAGTACTTC
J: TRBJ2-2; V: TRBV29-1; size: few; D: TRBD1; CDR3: CSVNRGTAGELFF; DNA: TGCAGCGTCAACAGGGGTACGGCCGGGGAGCTGTTTTTT
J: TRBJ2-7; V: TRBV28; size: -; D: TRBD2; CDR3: CASRPTLGTSGYEQYF; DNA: TGTGCCAGCAGGCCCACCCTAGGGACTAGCGGATACGAGCAGTACTTC
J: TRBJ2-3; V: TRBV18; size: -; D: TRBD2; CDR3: CASSPTSGGATDTQYF; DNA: TGTGCCAGCTCACCAACGAGCGGGGGGGCAACAGATACGCAGTATTTT
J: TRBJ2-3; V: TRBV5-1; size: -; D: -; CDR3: CASSLLLSTDTQYF; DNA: TGCGCCAGCAGCTTACTCCTTAGCACAGATACGCAGTATTTT
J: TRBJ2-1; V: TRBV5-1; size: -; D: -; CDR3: CASSTAIRGGGNEQFF; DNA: TGCGCCAGCAGCACCGCTATCCGGGGAGGAGGCAATGAGCAGTTCTTC
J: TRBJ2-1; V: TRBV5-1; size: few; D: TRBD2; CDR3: CASSPGTSGILLLNEQFF; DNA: TGCGCCAGCAGCCCCGGGACTAGCGGGATTCTCCTCCTAAATGAGCAGTTCTTC
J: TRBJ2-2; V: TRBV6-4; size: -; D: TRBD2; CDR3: CASSATSGSTGELFF; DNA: TGTGCCAGCAGTGCGACTAGCGGGAGCACCGGGGAGCTGTTTTTT
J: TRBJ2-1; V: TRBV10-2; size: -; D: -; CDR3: CASSTYNEQFF; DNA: TGCGCCAGCTCCACCTACAATGAGCAGTTCTTC
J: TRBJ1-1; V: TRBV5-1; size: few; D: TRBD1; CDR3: CASSLDRGRTEAFF; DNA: TGCGCCAGCAGCTTGGACAGGGGGCGCACTGAAGCTTTCTTT
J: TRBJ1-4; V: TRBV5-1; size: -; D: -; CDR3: CASSFLGGFGTNEKLFF; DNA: TGCGCCAGCAGCTTTTTGGGGGGATTTGGAACTAATGAAAAACTGTTTTTT
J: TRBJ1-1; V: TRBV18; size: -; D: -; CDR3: CASSLKQGMGTEAFF; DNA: TGTGCCAGCTCACTTAAGCAGGGGATGGGCACTGAAGCTTTCTTT
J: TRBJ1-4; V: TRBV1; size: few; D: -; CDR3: CTSRLRQRPTNEKLFF; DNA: TGCACCAGCAGATTAAGACAGAGACCAACTAATGAAAAACTGTTTTTT